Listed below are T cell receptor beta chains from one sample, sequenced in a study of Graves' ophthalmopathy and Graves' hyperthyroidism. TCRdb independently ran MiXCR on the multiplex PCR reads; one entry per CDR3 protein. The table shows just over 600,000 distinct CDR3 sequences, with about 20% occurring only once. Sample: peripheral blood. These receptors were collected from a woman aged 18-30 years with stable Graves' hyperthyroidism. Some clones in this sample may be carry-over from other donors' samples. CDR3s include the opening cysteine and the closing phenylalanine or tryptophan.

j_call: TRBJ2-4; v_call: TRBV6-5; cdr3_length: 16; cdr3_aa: CASSYYLDRAKNIQYF
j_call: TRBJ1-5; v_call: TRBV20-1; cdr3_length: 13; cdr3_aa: CSARDLTNQPQHF
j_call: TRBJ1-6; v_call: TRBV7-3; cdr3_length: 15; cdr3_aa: CASSLSGTGISPLHF
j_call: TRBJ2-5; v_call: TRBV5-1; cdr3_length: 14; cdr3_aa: CASSSGEVQETQYF
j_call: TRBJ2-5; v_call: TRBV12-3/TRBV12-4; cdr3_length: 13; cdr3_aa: CASSAGGRETQYF
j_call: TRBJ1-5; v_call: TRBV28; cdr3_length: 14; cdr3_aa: CASSLINSNQPQHF
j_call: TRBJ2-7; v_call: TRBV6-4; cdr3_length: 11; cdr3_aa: CASSDGDPGNF
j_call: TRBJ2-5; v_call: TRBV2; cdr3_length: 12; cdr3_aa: CASRLITGTQYF
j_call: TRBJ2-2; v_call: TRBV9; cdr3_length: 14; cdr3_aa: CASSDRTGDGELFF
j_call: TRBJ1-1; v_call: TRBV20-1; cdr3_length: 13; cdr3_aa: CSARDQGNTEAFF
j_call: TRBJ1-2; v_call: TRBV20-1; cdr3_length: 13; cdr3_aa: CSASDREIYGYTF
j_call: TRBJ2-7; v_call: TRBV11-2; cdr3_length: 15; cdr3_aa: CASRRIRGRSHEQYF
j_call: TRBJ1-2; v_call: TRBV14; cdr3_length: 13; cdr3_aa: CASSQDVVWGYTF
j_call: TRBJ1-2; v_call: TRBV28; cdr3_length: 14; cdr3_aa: CASSSTGTGDGYTF
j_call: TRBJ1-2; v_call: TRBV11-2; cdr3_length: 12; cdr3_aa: CASSSWTAGYTF
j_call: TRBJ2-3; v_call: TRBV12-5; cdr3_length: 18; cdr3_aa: CASGSLSGLADSTDTQYF
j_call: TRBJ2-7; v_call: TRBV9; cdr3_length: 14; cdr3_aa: CASSVAGLSYEQYF
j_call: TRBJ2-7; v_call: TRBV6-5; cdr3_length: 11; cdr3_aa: CASPAGYEQYF
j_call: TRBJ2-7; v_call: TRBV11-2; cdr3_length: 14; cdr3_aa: CASSEIRTAYEQYF
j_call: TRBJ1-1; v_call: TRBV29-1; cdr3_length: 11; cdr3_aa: CSVVGPPEAFF
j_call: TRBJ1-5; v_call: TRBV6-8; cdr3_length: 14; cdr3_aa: CANPTMEGTQPQHF
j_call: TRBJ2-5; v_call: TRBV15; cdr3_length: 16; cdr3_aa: CATSGGGGPYQETQYF
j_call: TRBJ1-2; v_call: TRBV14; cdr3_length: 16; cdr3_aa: CASSQDWDRPSYGYTF
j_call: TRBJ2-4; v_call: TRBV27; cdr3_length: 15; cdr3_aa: CASSPTAGAKNIQYF
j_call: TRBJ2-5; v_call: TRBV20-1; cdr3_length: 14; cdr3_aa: CSARARLGAETQYF
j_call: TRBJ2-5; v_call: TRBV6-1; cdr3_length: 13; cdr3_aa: CASSEGGLETQYF
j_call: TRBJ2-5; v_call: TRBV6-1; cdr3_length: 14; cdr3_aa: CASSTVDRAGTQYF
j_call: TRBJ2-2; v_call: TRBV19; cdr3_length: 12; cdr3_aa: CGTILDTGELFF
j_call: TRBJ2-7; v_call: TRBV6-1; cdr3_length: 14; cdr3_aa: CASSKPAPEYEQYF
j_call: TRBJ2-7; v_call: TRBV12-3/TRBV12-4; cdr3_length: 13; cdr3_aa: CASSLGQKFEQYF
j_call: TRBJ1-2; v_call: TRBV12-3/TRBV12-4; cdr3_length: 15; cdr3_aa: CASSRDRVFRYGYTF
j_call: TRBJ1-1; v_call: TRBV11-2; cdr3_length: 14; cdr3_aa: CASSQGRSGSEAFF
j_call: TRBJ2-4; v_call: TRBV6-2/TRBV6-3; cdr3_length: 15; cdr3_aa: CASSTRTGSMDIQYF
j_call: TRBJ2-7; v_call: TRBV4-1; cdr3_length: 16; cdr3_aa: CASSRISGGRWNEQYF
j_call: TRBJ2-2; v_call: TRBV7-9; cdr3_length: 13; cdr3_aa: CASSWEGGRELFF
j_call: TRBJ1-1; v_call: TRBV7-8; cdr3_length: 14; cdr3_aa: CASSLGRWNTEAFF
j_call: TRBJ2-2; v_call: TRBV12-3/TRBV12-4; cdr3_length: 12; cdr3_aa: CASSPRGGELFF
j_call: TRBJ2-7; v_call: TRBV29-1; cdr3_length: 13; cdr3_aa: CSVVATGTYEQYF
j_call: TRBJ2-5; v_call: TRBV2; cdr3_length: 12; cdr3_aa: CARRQGQETQYF
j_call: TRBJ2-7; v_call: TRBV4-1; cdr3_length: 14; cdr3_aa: CASSQVSNEREQYF
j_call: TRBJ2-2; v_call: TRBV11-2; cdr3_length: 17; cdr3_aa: CASSSPDAGVGTGELFF
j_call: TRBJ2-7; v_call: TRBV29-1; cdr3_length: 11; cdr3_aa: CSAGTDYEQYF
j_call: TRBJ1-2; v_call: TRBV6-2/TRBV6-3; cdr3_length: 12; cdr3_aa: CASSHRNMGYTF
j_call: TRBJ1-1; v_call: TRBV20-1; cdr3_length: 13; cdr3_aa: CSARPDGNTEAFF
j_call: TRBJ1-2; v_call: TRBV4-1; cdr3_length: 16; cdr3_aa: CASSQTPRGRGYGYTF
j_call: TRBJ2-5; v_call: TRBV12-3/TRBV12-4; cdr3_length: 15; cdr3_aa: CASTQGRQFKGTQYF
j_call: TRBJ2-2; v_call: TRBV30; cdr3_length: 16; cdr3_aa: CAWTSGPLLQSGELFF
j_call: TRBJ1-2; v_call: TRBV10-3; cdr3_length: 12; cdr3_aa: CAISEGLGSYTF
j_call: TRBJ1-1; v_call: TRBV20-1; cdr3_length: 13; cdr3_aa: CSAGGRLNTEAFF
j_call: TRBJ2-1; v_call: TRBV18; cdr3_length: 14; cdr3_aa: CASSPPGSYNEQFF
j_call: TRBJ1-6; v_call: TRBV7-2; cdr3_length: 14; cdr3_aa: CASSLEQGWAPLHF
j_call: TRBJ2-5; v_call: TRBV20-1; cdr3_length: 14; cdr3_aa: CSARGEGPSETQYF